The next 11 T cell receptor beta chains were all read from a single sample in a study of shared clonotypes between healthy human individuals. The protocol was immunoSEQ multiplex PCR, while the TCRdb copy is restricted to in-frame clones and leaves out a portion. The table includes about 590,000 clones, around 95% detected once. Naive CD8 cells lacked CD45RO, underwent positive selection for CCR7 and left out terminally differentiated effector memory CD45RA+ cells. Input material: naive CD8+ T cells sorted from blood. Every receptor here comes from a woman aged 25 to 39 in good health.

This chain uses TRBV4-2 with TRBJ2-5, with D tentatively TRBD1 or TRBD2 (5 bases each). Germline CDR1 and CDR2: LGHNA and YNFKEQ. The CDR3 runs 15 residues. V was cut by 4 bases and J by 2 bases, with 14 bases left in between. For the CDR3, the DNA is TGTGCCAGCAGCCGTAGCGAGGGGTCACAAGAGACCCAGTACTTC. Its translation is CASSRSEGSQETQYF.

The chain carries TRBV7-9 and TRBJ2-1; D might be TRBD2 (6 bases). Trimming left V 2 bases short and J 0 bases short, with 11 bases between. Germline lookup yields CDR1 SEHNR and CDR2 FQNEAQ (reference sequence). The CDR3 sequence is 16 residues long. The CDR3 DNA reads as TGTGCCAGCAGCTTACTCGGGAGTACCTCCTACAATGAGCAGTTCTTC. Translating it yields CASSLLGSTSYNEQFF.

V usage is TRBV6-5 and J usage is TRBJ1-6; perhaps TRBD1 as D (6 bases). V was cut by 6 bases and J by 7 bases, with 16 bases left in between. Germline V CDR1 and CDR2: MNHEY, SVGAGI. The CDR3 length is 15 residues. CDR3: CASRREQGLNSPLHF. The CDR3 DNA reads TGTGCCAGCAGGCGTGAACAGGGATTGAATTCACCCCTCCACTTT.

The CDR3 loop is CASSSTSGTNTQQFF. Written as DNA, the CDR3 is TGTGCCAGCAGCTCAACTAGCGGGACCAACACCCAGCAGTTCTTC. The V and J genes are TRBV9 and TRBJ2-1, with 10 positions matching TRBD2. In germline, CDR1 is SGDLS, CDR2 YYNGEE. This CDR3 region has 15 residues. V lost 4 bases, J lost 11 bases, and 12 bases stayed unmatched.

This clone was detected only once. The chain links TRBV6-6 to TRBJ2-1; 9 nucleotides agree with TRBD2. J lost 9 bases, V lost 5 bases, and 14 bases had no gene match. Germline V gene data show CDR1 as MNHNY and CDR2 as SVGAGI (reference sequence). CDR3 length equals 16 residues. This CDR3 reads CASSRFLAGELAEQFF. The CDR3 region has the DNA TGTGCCAGCAGTCGATTCTTAGCGGGAGAATTGGCTGAGCAGTTCTTC.

This chain links TRBV12-2 with TRBJ2-7; TRBD1 is taken as the D call from the table, unchecked against the DNA. TRBV12-2 is listed as a pseudogene. The CDR3 length is 15 residues. CDR3 loop: CASRFPRDKYYEQYF. The CDR3 nucleotides read TGTGCAAGTCGCTTTCCCCGGGACAAGTACTACGAGCAGTACTTC.

This clone occurred a few times. The chain has TRBV7-9 and TRBJ2-7; D gene ambiguous. V was cut by 3 bases and J by 5 bases, with 8 bases left in between. The CDR3 has 12 residues. Germline V lookup: CDR1 SEHNR, CDR2 FQNEAQ (reference sequence). The CDR3, as DNA: TGTGCCAGCAGCTTCGCGCCGGACGAGCAGTACTTC. Translated: CASSFAPDEQYF. Combining the CDR3 with reference TRBV7-9 and TRBJ2-7 gives the whole variable domain DTGVSQNPRHKITKRGQNVTFRCDPISEHNRLYWYRQTLGQGPEFLTYFQNEAQLEKSRLLSDRFSAERPKGSFSTLEIQRTEQGDSAMYLCASSFAPDEQYFGPGTRLTVT.

A word on this clone: Other DNA variants within this sample encode the same CDR3. V gene TRBV6-5 combines with J gene TRBJ2-1; weak D call: TRBD2 (6 bases). The germline gives CDR1 MNHEY, CDR2 SVGAGI. V was trimmed by 0 bases and J by 2 bases, leaving 11 bases between them. The CDR3 runs 16 residues. CDR3 sequence: CASSYSTGETYNEQFF. DNA of the CDR3: TGTGCCAGCAGTTACTCAACGGGGGAGACCTACAATGAGCAGTTCTTC.

This chain uses TRBV4-1 with TRBJ2-5, with 9 bases that match TRBD1. This CDR3 contains 13 residues. CDR1 and CDR2 (germline): MGHRA, YSYEKL. The ends lost 4 bases at V and 4 bases at J; junction bases unmatched: 1. The CDR3 protein is CASSRGQGETQYF. In nucleotides, the CDR3 is TGCGCCAGCAGCCGGGGACAGGGAGAGACCCAGTACTTC.

This chain connects TRBV10-3 to TRBJ2-3; perhaps TRBD1 as D (6 bases). Looked up from germline, CDR1 is ENHRY and CDR2 is SYGVKD. This CDR3 comprises 16 residues. Trimming took 10 bases from V and 1 from J, leaving 21 bases between them. DNA for the CDR3: TGTGCCACCACGACTGCAGGGGAAGTGGGCACAGATACGCAGTATTTT. Translated, it gives CATTTAGEVGTDTQYF.

This chain uses TRBV29-1 with TRBJ2-5, with 10 bases that match TRBD2. Germline CDR1 is SQVTM and CDR2 is ANQGSEA. The CDR3 extends over 15 amino acids. J lost 3 bases, V lost 7 bases, and 11 bases had no gene match. The CDR3 region is CSATRWTSGKETQYF. The CDR3 region has the DNA TGCAGCGCCACCCGGTGGACTAGCGGAAAAGAGACCCAGTACTTC.